A selection of T cell receptor beta chains follows, all from one sample in a study of T cells in Graves' hyperthyroidism and ophthalmopathy. A single record per CDR3 protein comes from TCRdb applying MiXCR to the multiplex PCR reads. The sample has 300,000 to 450,000 distinct CDR3 sequences; less than 20% are singletons. The material sequenced was blood. Every receptor here comes from a man younger than 35 with Graves' ophthalmopathy. Each CDR3 is given with its conserved first and last residue.

j_call v_call cdr3_aa
TRBJ2-5 TRBV20-1 CSARMGKGETQYF
TRBJ1-6 TRBV12-3/TRBV12-4 CASSMQPLGVVSPLHF
TRBJ2-1 TRBV15 CATSRDTDNEQFF
TRBJ2-3 TRBV29-1 CSAGATSTDTQYF
TRBJ1-2 TRBV7-3 CASSFGQGDGYTF
TRBJ1-1 TRBV2 CASSDNPGAFF
TRBJ1-2 TRBV5-6 CASSWQGKDGYTF
TRBJ2-7 TRBV2 CASRTTTTYEQYF
TRBJ1-5 TRBV6-1 CASSQTSRGAFVQPQHF
TRBJ1-4 TRBV27 CASSLLDTGEKLFF
TRBJ2-3 TRBV5-1 CASSLEVAEADTQYF
TRBJ2-2 TRBV18 CASSPPSQTGELFF
TRBJ2-5 TRBV12-5 CASGLPTIETQYF
TRBJ2-7 TRBV7-9 CASSFRTVSGYEQYF
TRBJ1-5 TRBV3-1 CASSQGQTGLSNQPQHF
TRBJ1-1 TRBV19 CASQTGQQTEAFF
TRBJ2-3 TRBV7-2 CASSSDHTDTQYF
TRBJ1-4 TRBV4-1 CASSGYKPRKGTGGEKLFF
TRBJ1-1 TRBV13 CASSLQTGVISTEAFF
TRBJ1-1 TRBV6-1 CASIVTTGGANTEAFF
TRBJ1-2 TRBV5-1 CASSWSRAGTFEGYTF
TRBJ2-7 TRBV3-1 CASSPDPGAYEQYF
TRBJ2-3 TRBV3-1 CASSQTSGHTDTQYF
TRBJ1-5 TRBV4-1 CASSQVDRYKPQHF
TRBJ2-2 TRBV11-2 CASSHPRDGLGGELFF
TRBJ1-1 TRBV5-1 CANSTMNTEAFF
TRBJ1-5 TRBV6-6 CASSYSVSSNQPQHF
TRBJ2-1 TRBV7-6 CASSLAGLAGITYNEQFF
TRBJ2-5 TRBV27 CASSLPTSGGPPETQYF
TRBJ1-5 TRBV6-5 CASSYGGGQPQHF
TRBJ2-3 TRBV7-3 CASSLMSVLAGADTQYF
TRBJ2-3 TRBV6-1 CASESSTDTQYF
TRBJ1-2 TRBV2 CASRDRGPYGYTF
TRBJ1-3 TRBV11-2 CASSKQGASIYF
TRBJ2-7 TRBV29-1 CSVDQGGGEQYF
TRBJ1-1 TRBV3-1 CASSQEAGGSTEAFF
TRBJ2-7 TRBV28 CASSLGGRFYEQYF
TRBJ1-6 TRBV19 CASSGGQGGNSPLHF
TRBJ1-2 TRBV7-9 CASSLPGARGYTF
TRBJ1-3 TRBV3-1 CASSQYRDFSGNTIYF